The sequence of this TCR beta chain was determined in a study of a mutant IDH1 vaccine in newly diagnosed glioma. Only in-frame clones appear in the TCRdb table, and some are missing; sequencing was by immunoSEQ multiplex PCR. The table lists about 36,000 clones, about 78% of them singletons. Documented time point: baseline, week 1 (first vaccination visit). The treatment here: pre-vaccination baseline after standard-of-care therapy. In every donor, the tumor was a new WHO grade 3 or 4 IDH1-mutant, ATRX-lost astrocytoma. Study results and limitations: Pseudoprogression showed no apparent link to changes in top peripheral T cell clonotypes. It was approximately 93% of patients that developed vaccine-induced immune responses.

Of note for this clone: What it binds is unknown.

From germline, CDR1 is SGHRS and CDR2 YFSETQ. The ends lost 5 bases at V and 2 bases at J; junction bases unmatched: 5. The CDR3 runs to 15 residues. This chain joins TRBV5-1 and TRBJ2-3; TRBD2 agrees at 10 bases. This clonotype originated in a man aged 35 to 55 with glioma. Some clones in this sample may be carry-over from other donors' samples. The input for sequencing was PBMCs, taken from a glioma patient treated with radiotherapy, temozolomide or both. CDR3 protein: CASSSLAGATDTQYF. CDR3 sequence (DNA): TGCGCCAGCAGTTCTCTAGCGGGGGCCACAGATACGCAGTATTTT. The variable domain in full, completed from reference TRBV5-1 and TRBJ2-3, reads KAGVTQTPRYLIKTRGQQVTLSCSPISGHRSVSWYQQTPGQGLQFLFEYFSETQRNKGNFPGRFSGRQFSNSRSEMNVSTLELGDSALYLCASSSLAGATDTQYFGPGTRLTVL.